Ten or more counts support the clone carrying this T cell receptor (beta chain). Its specificity is unknown. The CDR3 contains 14 residues. Germline V gives CDR1 SGHTA, CDR2 FQGNSA. Trimming took 5 bases from V and 9 from J, leaving 16 bases between them. One entry per CDR3 protein, called by TCRdb with MiXCR from the reads. This sample has 12,000 to 15,000 distinct CDR3 sequences, with approximately 14% found just once. The record originates from a study of type 1 regulatory T cells. Study-level background: T-allo10 is a Tr1-enriched, alloantigen-specific CD4 T cell product made in vitro.

The J gene is TRBJ2-2, the V gene TRBV7-2; D may be TRBD2 (6 bases). The source is a human donor in good health. Input material: cultured T cells, either the whole culture or a sorted T cell fraction (not recorded which). Here the CDR3 reads CASSASGGPRELFF. The CDR3 DNA reads as TGTGCCAGCAGCGCTTCCGGGGGACCGCGGGAGCTGTTTTTT.